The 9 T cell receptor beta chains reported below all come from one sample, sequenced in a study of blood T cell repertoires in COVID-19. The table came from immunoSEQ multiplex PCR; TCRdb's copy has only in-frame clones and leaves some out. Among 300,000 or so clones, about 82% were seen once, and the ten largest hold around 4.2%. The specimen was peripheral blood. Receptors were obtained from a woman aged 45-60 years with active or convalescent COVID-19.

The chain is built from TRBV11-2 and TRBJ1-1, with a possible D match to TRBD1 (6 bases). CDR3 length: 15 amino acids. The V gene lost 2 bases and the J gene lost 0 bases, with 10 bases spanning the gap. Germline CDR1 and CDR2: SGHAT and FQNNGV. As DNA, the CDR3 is TGTGCCAGCAGCTTACACAGGGCCATGAACACTGAAGCTTTCTTT. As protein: CASSLHRAMNTEAFF.

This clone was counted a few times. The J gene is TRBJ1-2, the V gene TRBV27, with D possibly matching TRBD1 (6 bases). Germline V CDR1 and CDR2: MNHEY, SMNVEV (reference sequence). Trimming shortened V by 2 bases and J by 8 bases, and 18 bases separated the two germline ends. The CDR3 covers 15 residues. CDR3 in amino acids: CASSLASTGMGGYTF. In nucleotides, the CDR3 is TGTGCCAGCAGTTTAGCCTCGACAGGTATGGGAGGCTACACCTTC.

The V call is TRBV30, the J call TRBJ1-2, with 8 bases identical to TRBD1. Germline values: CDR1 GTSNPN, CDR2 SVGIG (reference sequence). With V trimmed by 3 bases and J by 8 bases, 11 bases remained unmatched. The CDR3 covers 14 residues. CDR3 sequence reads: CAWSTLVGQGGYTF. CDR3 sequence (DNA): TGTGCCTGGAGCACTCTAGTCGGACAGGGAGGCTACACCTTC. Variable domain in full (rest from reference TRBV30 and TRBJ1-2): SQTIHQWPATLVQPVGSPLSLECTVEGTSNPNLYWYRQAAGRGLQLLFYSVGIGQISSEVPQNLSASRPQDRQFILSSKKLLLSDSGFYLCAWSTLVGQGGYTFGSGTRLTVV.

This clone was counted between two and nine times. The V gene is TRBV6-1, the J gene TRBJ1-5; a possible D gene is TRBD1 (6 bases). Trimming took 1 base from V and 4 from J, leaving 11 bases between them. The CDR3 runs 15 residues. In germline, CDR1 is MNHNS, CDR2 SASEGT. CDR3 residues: CASSEGTVPNQPQHF. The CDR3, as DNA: TGTGCCAGCAGTGAAGGGACAGTGCCAAATCAGCCCCAGCATTTT.

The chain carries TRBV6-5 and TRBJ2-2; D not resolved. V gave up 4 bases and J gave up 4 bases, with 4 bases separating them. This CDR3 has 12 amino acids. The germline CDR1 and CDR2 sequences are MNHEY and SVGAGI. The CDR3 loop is CASSSRTGELFF. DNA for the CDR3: TGTGCCAGCAGTTCTCGCACCGGGGAGCTGTTTTTT.

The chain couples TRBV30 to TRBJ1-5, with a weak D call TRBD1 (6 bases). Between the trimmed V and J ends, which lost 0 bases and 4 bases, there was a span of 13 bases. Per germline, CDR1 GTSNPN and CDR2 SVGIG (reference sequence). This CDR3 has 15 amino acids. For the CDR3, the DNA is TGTGCCTGGAGTGTTACAGGGCAGTTTAATCAGCCCCAGCATTTT. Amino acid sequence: CAWSVTGQFNQPQHF.

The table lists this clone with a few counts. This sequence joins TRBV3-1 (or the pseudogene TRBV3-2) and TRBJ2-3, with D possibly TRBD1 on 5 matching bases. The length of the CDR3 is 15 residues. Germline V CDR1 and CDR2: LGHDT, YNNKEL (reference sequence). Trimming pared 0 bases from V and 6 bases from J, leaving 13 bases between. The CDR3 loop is CASSQEGERYDTQYF. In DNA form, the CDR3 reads TGTGCCAGCAGCCAAGAAGGGGAAAGGTACGATACGCAGTATTTT.

CDR3 in DNA: TGCGCCAGCAGCCAATTAATAGGAAACACCATATATTTT. Its protein is CASSQLIGNTIYF. This chain joins TRBV4-1 and TRBJ1-3; no clear D gene. The CDR3 sequence is 13 residues long. The V gene's germline CDR1 is MGHRA and CDR2 YSYEKL. V lost 2 bases and J 4 bases, leaving 6 bases between the germline ends.

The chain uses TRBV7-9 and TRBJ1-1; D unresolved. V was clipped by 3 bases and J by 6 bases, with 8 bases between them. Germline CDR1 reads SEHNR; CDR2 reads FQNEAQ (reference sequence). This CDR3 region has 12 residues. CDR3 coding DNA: TGTGCCAGCAGCTTGGAGGGAGCTGAAGCTTTCTTT. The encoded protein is CASSLEGAEAFF. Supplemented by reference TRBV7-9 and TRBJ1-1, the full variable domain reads DTGVSQNPRHKITKRGQNVTFRCDPISEHNRLYWYRQTLGQGPEFLTYFQNEAQLEKSRLLSDRFSAERPKGSFSTLEIQRTEQGDSAMYLCASSLEGAEAFFGQGTRLTVV.